This is a list of T cell receptor beta chains from one sample in a study. TCRdb re-analysed the 5' RACE reads in MiXCR, keeping a single row per CDR3 protein. The sample contains tens of thousands of distinct CDR3 sequences, about 24% of which appear only once. The sample comprised tumor-infiltrating naive CD4+ T cells sorted from the breast tumor. Every receptor here comes from a female donor with breast cancer. Both conserved end residues are trimmed from each CDR3.

j_gene | v_gene | CDR3aa
TRBJ1-1 | TRBV2 | ASSWRQKNTEAF
TRBJ1-1 | TRBV6-2/TRBV6-3 | ASSSVVMNTEAF
TRBJ2-2 | TRBV5-1 | ASSEMIANTGELF
TRBJ1-5 | TRBV20-1 | SARDSYSNQPQH
TRBJ2-3 | TRBV7-2 | ASTAVGTGRTDTQY
TRBJ1-5 | TRBV12-3/TRBV12-4 | ASSPSQGYQPQH
TRBJ2-1 | TRBV5-6 | ASSYRKEQF
TRBJ1-2 | TRBV7-9 | ASRPTVGYGYT
TRBJ1-2 | TRBV18 | ASSPYIVREYGYT
TRBJ2-3 | TRBV20-1 | SARGQSSTDTQY
TRBJ2-1 | TRBV2 | ASRRERELHEQF
TRBJ2-1 | TRBV2 | ASTGSGEQF
TRBJ1-1 | TRBV29-1 | SSWEGTNTEAF
TRBJ1-4 | TRBV20-1 | SARDPGGRIDEKLF
TRBJ1-2 | TRBV29-1 | SVEEKVNYGYT
TRBJ1-1 | TRBV6-5 | ASSYQGGAF